This T cell receptor (beta chain) was found in a study of CD8 T cells in Susac syndrome. With V trimmed by 2 bases and J by 0 bases, 2 bases remained unmatched. The CDR3 extends over 15 amino acids. Reverse transcription used roughly 0.5 to 1 ug RNA and random hexamers. MiXCR, applied by TCRdb to the immunoSEQ multiplex PCR reads, yields one record per CDR3 protein. The sample lists approximately 150,000 distinct CDR3 sequences, roughly 95% occurring once. What was sequenced was CD4+ T cells from PBMCs. This receptor was identified in a human donor with Susac syndrome. The chain employs TRBV12-3 or TRBV12-4 and TRBJ2-7, with TRBD1 matching over 9 bases. CDR3 nucleotide sequence: TGTGCCAGCAGTTTACGGGACAGGGCCTCCTACGAGCAGTACTTC. Its protein is CASSLRDRASYEQYF.